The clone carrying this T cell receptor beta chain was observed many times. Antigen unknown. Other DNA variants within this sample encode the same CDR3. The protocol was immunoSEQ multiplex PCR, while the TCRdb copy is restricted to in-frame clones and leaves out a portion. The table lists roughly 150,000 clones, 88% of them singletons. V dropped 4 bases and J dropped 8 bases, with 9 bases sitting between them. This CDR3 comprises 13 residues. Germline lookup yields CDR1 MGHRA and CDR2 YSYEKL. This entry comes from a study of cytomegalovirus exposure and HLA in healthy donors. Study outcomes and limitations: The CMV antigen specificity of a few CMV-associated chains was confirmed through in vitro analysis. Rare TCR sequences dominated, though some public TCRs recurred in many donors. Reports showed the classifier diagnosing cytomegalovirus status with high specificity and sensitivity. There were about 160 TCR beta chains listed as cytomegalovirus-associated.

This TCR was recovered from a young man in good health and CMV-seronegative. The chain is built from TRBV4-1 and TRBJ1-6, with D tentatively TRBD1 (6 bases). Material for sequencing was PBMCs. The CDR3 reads CASSPRTDSPLHF. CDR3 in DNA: TGCGCCAGCAGCCCCCGGACAGATTCACCCCTCCACTTT.